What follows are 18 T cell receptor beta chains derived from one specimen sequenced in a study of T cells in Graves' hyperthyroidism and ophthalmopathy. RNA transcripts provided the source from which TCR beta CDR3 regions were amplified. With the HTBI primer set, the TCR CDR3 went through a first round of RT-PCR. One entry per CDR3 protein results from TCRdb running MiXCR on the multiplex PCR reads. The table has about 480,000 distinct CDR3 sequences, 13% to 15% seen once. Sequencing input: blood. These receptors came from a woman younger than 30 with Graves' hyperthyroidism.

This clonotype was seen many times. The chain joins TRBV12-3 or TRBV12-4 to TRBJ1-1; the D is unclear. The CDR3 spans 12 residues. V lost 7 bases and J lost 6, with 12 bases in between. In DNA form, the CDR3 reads TGTGCCAGCACCCTCCAAGGCCCTGAAGCTTTCTTT. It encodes CASTLQGPEAFF.

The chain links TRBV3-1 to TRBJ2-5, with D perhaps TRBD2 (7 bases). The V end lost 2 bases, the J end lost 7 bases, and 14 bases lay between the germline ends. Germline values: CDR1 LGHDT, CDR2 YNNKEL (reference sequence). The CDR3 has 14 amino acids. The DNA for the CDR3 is TGTGCCAGCAGCCAATTGGGGGGGCCAGTGACCCAGTACTTC. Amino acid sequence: CASSQLGGPVTQYF.

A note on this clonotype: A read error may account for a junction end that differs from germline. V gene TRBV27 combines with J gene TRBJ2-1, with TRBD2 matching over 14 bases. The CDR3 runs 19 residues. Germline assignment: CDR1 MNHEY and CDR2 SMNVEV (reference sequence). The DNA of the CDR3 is TGTGTCAGCAGTTCCCTGACTAGCGGGAGGGGTAGAACCTACAATGAGCAGTTCTTC. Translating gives CVSSSLTSGRGRTYNEQFF.

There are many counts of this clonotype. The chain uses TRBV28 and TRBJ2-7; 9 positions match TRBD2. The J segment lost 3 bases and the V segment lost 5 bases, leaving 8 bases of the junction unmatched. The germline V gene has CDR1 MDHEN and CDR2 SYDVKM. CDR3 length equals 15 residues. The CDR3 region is CASSPLLAGNYEQYV. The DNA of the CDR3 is TGTGCCAGCAGTCCTCTTCTAGCGGGAAACTACGAGCAGTACGTC.

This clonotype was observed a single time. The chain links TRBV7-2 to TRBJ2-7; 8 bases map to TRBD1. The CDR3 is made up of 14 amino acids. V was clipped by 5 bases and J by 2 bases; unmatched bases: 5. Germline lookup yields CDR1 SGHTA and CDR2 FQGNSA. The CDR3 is CASSRGQGPYEQYF. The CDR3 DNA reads TGTGCCAGCAGCCGAGGACAGGGCCCCTACGAGCAGTACTTC.

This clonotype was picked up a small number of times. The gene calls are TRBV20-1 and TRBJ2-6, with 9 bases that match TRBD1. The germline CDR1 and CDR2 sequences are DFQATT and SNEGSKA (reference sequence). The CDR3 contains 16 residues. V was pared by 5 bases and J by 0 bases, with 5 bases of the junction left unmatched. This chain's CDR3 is CSAPDRGDSGANVLTF. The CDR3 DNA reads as TGCAGTGCTCCAGACAGGGGGGACTCTGGGGCCAACGTCCTGACTTTC.

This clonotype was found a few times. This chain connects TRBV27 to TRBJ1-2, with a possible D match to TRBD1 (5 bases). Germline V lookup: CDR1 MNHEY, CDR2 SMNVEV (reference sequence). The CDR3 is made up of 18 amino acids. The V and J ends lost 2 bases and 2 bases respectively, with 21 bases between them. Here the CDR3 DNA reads TGTGCCAGCAGTTTACCCAAGGGACCGGGACTGATAAACTATGGCTACACCTTC. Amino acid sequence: CASSLPKGPGLINYGYTF.

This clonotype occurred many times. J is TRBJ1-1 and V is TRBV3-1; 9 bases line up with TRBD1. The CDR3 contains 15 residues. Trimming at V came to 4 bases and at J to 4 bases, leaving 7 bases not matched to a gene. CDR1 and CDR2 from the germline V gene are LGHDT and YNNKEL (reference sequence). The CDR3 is CASSLGTGMGTEAFF. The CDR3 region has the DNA TGTGCCAGCAGCCTTGGGACAGGGATGGGCACTGAAGCTTTCTTT.

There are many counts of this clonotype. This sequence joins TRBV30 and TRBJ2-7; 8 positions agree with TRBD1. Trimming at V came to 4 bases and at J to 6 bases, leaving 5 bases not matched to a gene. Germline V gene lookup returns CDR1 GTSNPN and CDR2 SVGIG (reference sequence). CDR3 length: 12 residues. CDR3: CAWNRDRSEQYF. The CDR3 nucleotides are TGTGCCTGGAATCGGGACAGGTCCGAGCAGTACTTC.

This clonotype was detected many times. Here the CDR3 reads CASSVLQGSGELFF. The CDR3 DNA reads as TGTGCCAGCAGCGTCCTACAGGGGAGCGGGGAGCTGTTTTTT. This sequence joins TRBV11-2 and TRBJ2-2, with 7 bases identical to TRBD1. The CDR3 is made up of 14 amino acids. The J segment lost 7 bases and the V segment lost 5 bases, leaving 7 bases of the junction unmatched. The germline gives CDR1 SGHAT, CDR2 FQNNGV.

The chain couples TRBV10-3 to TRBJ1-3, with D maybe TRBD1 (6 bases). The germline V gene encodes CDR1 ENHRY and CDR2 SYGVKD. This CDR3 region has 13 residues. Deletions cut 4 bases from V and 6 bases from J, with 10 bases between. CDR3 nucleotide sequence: TGTGCCATCAGTGCAGGGGTGGAAAACACCATATATTTT. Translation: CAISAGVENTIYF.

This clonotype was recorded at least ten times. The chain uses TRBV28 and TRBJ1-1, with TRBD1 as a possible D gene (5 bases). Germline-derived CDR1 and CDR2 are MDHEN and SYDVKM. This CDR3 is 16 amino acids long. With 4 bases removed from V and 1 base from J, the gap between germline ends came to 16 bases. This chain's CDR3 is CASSSPGTSRNTEAFF. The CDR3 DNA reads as TGTGCCAGCAGTTCCCCAGGGACTTCCCGGAACACTGAAGCTTTCTTT.

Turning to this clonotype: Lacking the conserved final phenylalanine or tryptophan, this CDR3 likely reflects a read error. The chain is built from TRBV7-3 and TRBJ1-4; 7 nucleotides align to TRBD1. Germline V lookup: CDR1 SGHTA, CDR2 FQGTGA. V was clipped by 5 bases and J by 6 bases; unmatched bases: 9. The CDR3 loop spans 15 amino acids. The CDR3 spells CASSPRGRSDEKLFL. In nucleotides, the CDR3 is TGTGCCAGCAGCCCCAGGGGGAGATCGGATGAAAAACTGTTTCTT.

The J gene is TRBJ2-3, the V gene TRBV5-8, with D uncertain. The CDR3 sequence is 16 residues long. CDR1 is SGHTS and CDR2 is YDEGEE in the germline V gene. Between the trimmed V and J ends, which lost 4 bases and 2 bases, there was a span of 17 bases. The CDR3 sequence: CASSPTGLDPTDTQYF. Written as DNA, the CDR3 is TGTGCCAGCAGCCCCACTGGCCTAGACCCCACAGATACGCAGTATTTT.

This chain's CDR3 is CASRPGGADTQYF. The CDR3 coding sequence is TGTGCCAGTAGGCCAGGGGGTGCAGATACGCAGTATTTT. The gene calls are TRBV19 and TRBJ2-3, with TRBD1 matching over 7 bases. CDR3 size: 13 residues. V was pared by 6 bases and J by 4 bases, with 4 bases of the junction left unmatched. Per germline, CDR1 LNHDA and CDR2 SQIVND (reference sequence). Variable domain in full (rest from reference TRBV19 and TRBJ2-3): DGGITQSPKYLFRKEGQNVTLSCEQNLNHDAMYWYRQDPGQGLRLIYYSQIVNDFQKGDIAEGYSVSREKKESFPLTVTSAQKNPTAFYLCASRPGGADTQYFGPGTRLTVL.

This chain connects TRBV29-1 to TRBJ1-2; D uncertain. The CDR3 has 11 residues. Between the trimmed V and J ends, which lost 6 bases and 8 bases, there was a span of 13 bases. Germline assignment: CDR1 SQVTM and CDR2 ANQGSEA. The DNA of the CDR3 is TGCAGCGTCTCTCTTGGACGGGGCTACACCTTC. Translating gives CSVSLGRGYTF.

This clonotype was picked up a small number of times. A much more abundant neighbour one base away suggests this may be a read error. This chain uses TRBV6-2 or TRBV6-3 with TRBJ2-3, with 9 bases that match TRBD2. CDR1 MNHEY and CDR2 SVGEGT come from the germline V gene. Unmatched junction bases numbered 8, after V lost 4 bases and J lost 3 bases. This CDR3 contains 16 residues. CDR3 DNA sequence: TGTGCCAGCAGTTGCAGCAGCGGGAGGAATACAGATACGCAGTATTTT. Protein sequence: CASSCSSGRNTDTQYF.

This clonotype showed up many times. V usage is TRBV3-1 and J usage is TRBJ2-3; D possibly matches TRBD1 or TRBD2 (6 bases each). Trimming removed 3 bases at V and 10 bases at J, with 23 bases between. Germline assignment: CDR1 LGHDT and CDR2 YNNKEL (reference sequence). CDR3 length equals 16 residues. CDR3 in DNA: TGTGCCAGCAGCCAGGGACACACACATCAGGACTACCCGCAGTATTTT. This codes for CASSQGHTHQDYPQYF.